Detailed here is one T cell receptor beta chain. Germline loops: CDR1 MDHEN, CDR2 SYDVKM. The CDR3 runs to 13 residues. V shed 8 bases and J shed 3 bases, with 11 bases lying between them. The data are from a study of blood T cells in healthy people across ages. A J-beta primer mix and a sample-barcoded 5' primer were used in a second PCR of roughly 6 to 11 cycles. Each CDR3 protein gets one entry after TCRdb re-called the 5' RACE reads with MiXCR. This sample yields 1.5 million to 2 million distinct CDR3 sequences, of which 49% are seen a single time; around 2.1% belongs to the top ten. The receptor was derived from a woman aged 40 to 55 in good health. The rearrangement links TRBV28 to TRBJ2-4, with D unclear. The sequenced sample consisted of blood. In DNA form, the CDR3 reads TGTGCCAGCTCTAATCTAGTCAAAAACATTCAGTACTTC. This translates into CASSNLVKNIQYF. The full variable domain, its missing parts supplied by reference TRBV28 and TRBJ2-4, is DVKVTQSSRYLVKRTGEKVFLECVQDMDHENMFWYRQDPGLGLRLIYFSYDVKMKEKGDIPEGYSVSREKKERFSLILESASTNQTSMYLCASSNLVKNIQYFGAGTRLSVL.